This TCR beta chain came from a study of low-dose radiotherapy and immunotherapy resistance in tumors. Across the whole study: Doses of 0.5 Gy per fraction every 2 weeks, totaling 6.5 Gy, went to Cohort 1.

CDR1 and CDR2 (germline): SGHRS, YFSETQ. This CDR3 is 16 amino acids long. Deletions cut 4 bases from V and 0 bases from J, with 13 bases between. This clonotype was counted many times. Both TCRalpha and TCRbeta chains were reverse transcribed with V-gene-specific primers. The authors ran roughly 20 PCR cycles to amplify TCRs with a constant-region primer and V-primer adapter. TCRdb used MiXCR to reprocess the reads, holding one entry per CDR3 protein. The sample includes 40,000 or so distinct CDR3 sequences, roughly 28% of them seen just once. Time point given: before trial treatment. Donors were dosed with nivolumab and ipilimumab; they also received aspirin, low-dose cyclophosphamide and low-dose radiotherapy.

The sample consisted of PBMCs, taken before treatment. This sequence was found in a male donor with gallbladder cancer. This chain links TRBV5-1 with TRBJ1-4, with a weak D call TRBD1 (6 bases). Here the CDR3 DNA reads TGCGCCAGCAGCCGAAACCCAGGGGCAACTAATGAAAAACTGTTTTTT. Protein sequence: CASSRNPGATNEKLFF.